These 2 T cell receptor beta chains share one sample of origin, sequenced in a study of vaccination and CD4 T cells after COVID-19. What these receptors recognize is not known. Treatment specified: roughly 10-day PBMC culture with coronavirus spike peptide pools or control peptides (ViraFEST assay). At the Johns Hopkins FTIC core, DNA taken from cultured CD4+ T cells was sequenced by way of the Oncomine TCR Beta short-read assay. MiXCR, run by TCRdb on the PCR reads, gives a single entry per CDR3 protein. The sample has 2,500 to 3,500 distinct CDR3 sequences, approximately 80% seen once. Sequenced input: CD4+ T cells from blood, cultured in vitro. These receptors were taken from a human donor who had recovered from COVID-19.

CDR3 sequence: CASSPHENYGYTF. The CDR3 bases are TGCGCCAGCAGTCCCCACGAAAACTATGGCTACACCTTC. The chain combines TRBV23-1 with TRBJ1-2; unclear D gene. TRBV23-1 is an ORF for which the function is uncertain. Trimming removed 4 bases from V and 2 bases from J, with 8 bases in between. This CDR3 has 13 amino acids.

The V gene is TRBV6-2 or TRBV6-3, the J gene TRBJ1-6; D remains unclear. The CDR3 extends over 15 amino acids. Trimming left V 8 bases short and J 5 bases short, with 16 bases between. Germline V gives CDR1 MNHEY, CDR2 SVGEGT. CDR3 coding DNA: TGTGCCAGCTCCACGTCATATAGGGATAATTCACCCCTCCACTTT. Amino acid sequence: CASSTSYRDNSPLHF.